The 19 T cell receptor beta chains listed next were all sequenced from one sample in a study of cytomegalovirus exposure and HLA in healthy donors. The PCR was carried out with 60 Vbeta primers and 13 Jbeta primers. Method: immunoSEQ multiplex PCR; TCRdb's copy keeps in-frame clones and lacks some. The profile covers over 90,000 clones, with approximately 75% appearing a single time and around 3% taken by the ten largest. Sequencing was done on a sample of PBMCs. Every receptor here comes from a female donor in good health and CMV-seropositive.

The chain is built from TRBV6-5 and TRBJ2-7; D gene ambiguous. CDR1 MNHEY and CDR2 SVGAGI come from the germline V gene. V lost 6 bases to trimming and J lost 3 bases, with 6 bases between them. The CDR3 is made up of 11 amino acids. The CDR3 DNA reads TGTGCCAGCAGACATCTCTACGAGCAGTACTTC. Its protein is CASRHLYEQYF.

V is TRBV4-2 and J is TRBJ1-5; D call uncertain. CDR1 LGHNA and CDR2 YNFKEQ come from the germline V gene. The CDR3 runs 17 residues. V shed 0 bases and J shed 0 bases, with 12 bases lying between them. In nucleotides, the CDR3 is TGTGCCAGCAGCCAAGAGAGGTCACCTCATAGCAATCAGCCCCAGCATTTT. It codes for CASSQERSPHSNQPQHF.

The chain carries TRBV19 and TRBJ2-7; the match to TRBD1 covers 9 bases. From germline, CDR1 is LNHDA and CDR2 SQIVND (reference sequence). This CDR3 contains 15 residues. V lost 6 bases, J lost 4 bases, and 10 bases stayed unmatched. The CDR3 nucleotides are TGTGCCAGTAGAAAGATCCACAGGGGGCTGTACGAGCAGTACTTC. Protein sequence: CASRKIHRGLYEQYF.

CDR3 protein: CAWSVWAGGDQPQHF. The CDR3, as DNA: TGTGCCTGGAGTGTGTGGGCAGGGGGCGATCAGCCCCAGCATTTT. The chain links TRBV30 to TRBJ1-5; 8 bases line up with TRBD1. With V trimmed by 0 bases and J by 5 bases, 6 bases remained unmatched. The germline CDR1 and CDR2 sequences are GTSNPN and SVGIG (reference sequence). There are 15 residues in the CDR3.

The chain joins TRBV5-1 to TRBJ2-4; 14 nucleotides agree with TRBD2. The CDR3 spans 15 residues. Looked up from germline, CDR1 is SGHRS and CDR2 is YFSETQ. V shed 0 bases, J shed 15 bases, and the junction held 8 bases outside the gene matches. CDR3 amino acids: CASSLEGTSGSLLYF. The CDR3 coding sequence is TGCGCCAGCAGCTTGGAAGGGACTAGCGGGAGTCTATTGTACTTC.

The chain carries TRBV11-2 and TRBJ2-7, with TRBD1 matching over 7 bases. V trimming: 4 bases; J trimming: 2 bases; junction bases outside the gene matches: 2. The germline V gene has CDR1 SGHAT and CDR2 FQNNGV. The CDR3 has 13 amino acids. The CDR3 sequence is CASSSTGTYEQYF. The CDR3 coding sequence is TGTGCCAGCAGCTCGACAGGGACCTACGAGCAGTACTTC.

This clone was recorded once. The chain links TRBV6-5 to TRBJ1-4; 9 bases agree with TRBD1. Trimming cost V 2 bases and J 5 bases; bases outside gene matches: 3. Germline values: CDR1 MNHEY, CDR2 SVGAGI. The CDR3 totals 15 residues. The CDR3 sequence: CASSYDRGENEKLFF. Here the CDR3 DNA reads TGTGCCAGCAGTTACGACAGGGGGGAAAATGAAAAACTGTTTTTT.

V usage is TRBV28 and J usage is TRBJ2-7; weak D call: TRBD1 (6 bases). There are 16 residues in the CDR3. Germline V lookup: CDR1 MDHEN, CDR2 SYDVKM. V lost 5 bases, J lost 3 bases, and 20 bases lay in between. CDR3 residues: CASSIRDTPAGYEQYF. CDR3 bases: TGTGCCAGCAGTATACGGGACACCCCAGCCGGCTACGAGCAGTACTTC. The whole variable domain, filled in from reference TRBV28 and TRBJ2-7, reads DVKVTQSSRYLVKRTGEKVFLECVQDMDHENMFWYRQDPGLGLRLIYFSYDVKMKEKGDIPEGYSVSREKKERFSLILESASTNQTSMYLCASSIRDTPAGYEQYFGPGTRLTVT.

The chain joins TRBV5-1 to TRBJ1-1; the match to TRBD1 covers 7 bases. The V gene's germline CDR1 is SGHRS and CDR2 YFSETQ. Germline trimming cut 1 base from V and 1 base from J; bases unmatched to any gene: 13. The CDR3 has 18 residues. The CDR3 sequence: CASSLPDNQAGGNTEAFF. The CDR3, as DNA: TGCGCCAGCAGCTTGCCTGACAACCAAGCAGGGGGGAACACTGAAGCTTTCTTT.

The chain is built from TRBV19 and TRBJ1-4; TRBD1 might be the D (6 bases). The ends were cut back, 5 bases at V and 3 bases at J, with 25 bases in the middle. The CDR3 is made up of 19 amino acids. The germline V gene encodes CDR1 LNHDA and CDR2 SQIVND (reference sequence). The CDR3 loop is CASSPWTDKIPASNEKLFF. The CDR3 coding sequence is TGTGCCAGTAGTCCATGGACAGATAAAATACCGGCCTCTAATGAAAAACTGTTTTTT.

The chain recombines TRBV6-1 with TRBJ2-1; TRBD2 agrees at 10 bases. V lost 6 bases, J lost 7 bases, and 9 bases stayed unmatched. Germline V CDR1 and CDR2: MNHNS, SASEGT. This CDR3 has 15 amino acids. The CDR3 coding sequence is TGTGCCAGCAGGGTGGATAGCGGGAGGCATAATGAGCAGTTCTTC. This codes for CASRVDSGRHNEQFF.

The genes are TRBV7-2 and TRBJ1-2, with 7 bases lining up with TRBD1. Germline lookup yields CDR1 SGHTA and CDR2 FQGNSA. Trimming at V came to 6 bases and at J to 8 bases, leaving 9 bases not matched to a gene. The length of the CDR3 is 13 residues. The CDR3 nucleotides are TGTGCCAGCAGGGGACAGACCGTCTGGGGCTACACCTTC. Its protein product is CASRGQTVWGYTF. Complete variable domain (other parts from reference TRBV7-2 and TRBJ1-2): GAGVSQSPSNKVTEKGKDVELRCDPISGHTALYWYRQSLGQGLEFLIYFQGNSAPDKSGLPSDRFSAERTGGSVSTLTIQRTQQEDSAVYLCASRGQTVWGYTFGSGTRLTVV.

The rearrangement joins TRBV5-1 to TRBJ2-2; 11 nucleotides align to TRBD2. V lost 0 bases, J lost 6 bases, and 1 base stayed unmatched. The length of the CDR3 is 15 residues. Germline-derived CDR1 and CDR2 are SGHRS and YFSETQ. CDR3 coding DNA: TGCGCCAGCAGCTTGGTAGCGGGGGGGCCCGGGGAGCTGTTTTTT. Its translation is CASSLVAGGPGELFF.

The chain carries TRBV4-3 and TRBJ1-4; D remains unclear. Germline V gene data show CDR1 as LGHNA and CDR2 as YSLEER. V was pared by 4 bases and J by 0 bases, with 9 bases between. There are 15 residues in the CDR3. CDR3 protein: CASSRYRATNEKLFF. CDR3 coding DNA: TGCGCCAGCAGCCGGTACAGAGCAACTAATGAAAAACTGTTTTTT.

The chain couples TRBV4-2 to TRBJ1-3; TRBD1 might be the D (6 bases). CDR3 size: 15 residues. Trimming took off 4 bases at V and 2 bases at J, with 12 bases between the two ends. Germline V gene data show CDR1 as LGHNA and CDR2 as YNFKEQ. CDR3 loop: CASSPKQGPGNTIYF. The CDR3 nucleotides read TGTGCCAGCAGCCCCAAGCAGGGGCCTGGAAACACCATATATTTT.

This clone was counted a few times. The chain carries TRBV28 and TRBJ2-6, with 7 positions matching TRBD1. The CDR3 runs 15 residues. Germline V gene lookup returns CDR1 MDHEN and CDR2 SYDVKM. V lost 5 bases, J lost 2 bases, and 3 bases stayed unmatched. CDR3 sequence: CASSRTGAGANVLTF. In DNA form, the CDR3 reads TGTGCCAGCAGTAGAACAGGGGCTGGGGCCAACGTCCTGACTTTC. Drawing the rest from reference TRBV28 and TRBJ2-6, the complete variable domain is DVKVTQSSRYLVKRTGEKVFLECVQDMDHENMFWYRQDPGLGLRLIYFSYDVKMKEKGDIPEGYSVSREKKERFSLILESASTNQTSMYLCASSRTGAGANVLTFGAGSRLTVL.

The CDR3 sequence is CASRGQVTGELFF. DNA for the CDR3: TGTGCCAGCAGGGGACAGGTTACCGGGGAGCTGTTTTTT. V and J are TRBV2 and TRBJ2-2, with TRBD1 identical over 8 bases. CDR1 SNHLY and CDR2 FYNNEI come from the germline V gene. V lost 6 bases, J lost 5 bases, and 2 bases stayed unmatched. There are 13 residues in the CDR3.

The chain is built from TRBV5-8 and TRBJ1-2, with 9 nucleotides matching TRBD1. The CDR3 loop spans 12 amino acids. Trimming took 1 base from V and 8 from J; bases not matched to a gene: 0. Looked up from germline, CDR1 is SGHTS and CDR2 is YDEGEE. In DNA, the CDR3 is TGTGCCAGCAGCTTGACAGGGGGCGGCTACACCTTC. It is translated as CASSLTGGGYTF.

This chain uses TRBV5-4 with TRBJ2-6; no clear D. This CDR3 has 16 residues. Trimming took off 0 bases at V and 2 bases at J, with 9 bases between the two ends. CDR1 is SGHNT and CDR2 is YYREEE in the germline V gene (reference sequence). The CDR3, as DNA: TGTGCCAGCAGCTTGGGAATCAGGCCTGGGGCCAACGTCCTGACTTTC. This encodes CASSLGIRPGANVLTF.